The clone carrying this T cell receptor (beta chain) has at least ten counts. The data originate from a study of neurological immune-mediated disorders. Via MiXCR, TCRdb re-called the 5' RACE reads, giving one row per CDR3 protein. The repertoire consists of 45,000 to 70,000 distinct CDR3 sequences, with roughly 4.6% occurring once and the leading ten covering 2.5% to 3%. CDR3 length equals 14 residues. Trimming cost V 0 bases and J 6 bases, with 12 bases left between them. Germline V gives CDR1 SEHNR, CDR2 FQNEAQ (reference sequence). Input material: PBMCs. The sequence derives from a man aged 50 to 59 with multiple sclerosis. This chain connects TRBV7-9 to TRBJ2-7; no reliable D call. The CDR3 loop reads CASSLATSLSEQYF. In DNA form, the CDR3 reads TGTGCCAGCAGCTTAGCGACTTCTCTTTCCGAGCAGTACTTC.